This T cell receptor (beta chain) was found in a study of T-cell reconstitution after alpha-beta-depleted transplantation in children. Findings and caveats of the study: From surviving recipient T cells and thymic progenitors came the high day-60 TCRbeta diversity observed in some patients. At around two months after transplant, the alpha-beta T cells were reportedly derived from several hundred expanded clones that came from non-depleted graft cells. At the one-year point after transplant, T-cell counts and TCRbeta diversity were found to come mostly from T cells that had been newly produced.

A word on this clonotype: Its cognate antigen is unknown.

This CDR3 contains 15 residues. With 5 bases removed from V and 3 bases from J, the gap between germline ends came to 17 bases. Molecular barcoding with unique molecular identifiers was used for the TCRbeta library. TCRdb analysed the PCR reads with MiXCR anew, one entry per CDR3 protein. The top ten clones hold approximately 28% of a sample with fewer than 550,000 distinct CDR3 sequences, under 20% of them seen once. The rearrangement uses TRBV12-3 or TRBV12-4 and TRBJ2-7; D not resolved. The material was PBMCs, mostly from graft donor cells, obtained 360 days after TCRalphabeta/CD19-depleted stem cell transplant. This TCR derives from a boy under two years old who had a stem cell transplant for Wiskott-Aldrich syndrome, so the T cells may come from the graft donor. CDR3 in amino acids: CASSGRRYPLYEQYF. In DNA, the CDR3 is TGTGCCAGCAGTGGTCGTCGGTATCCTCTCTACGAGCAGTACTTC.